This T cell receptor beta chain appears in the sequencing data of a study of T cell clones after liver transplantation. This clone was observed a single time. Clones were sequenced by immunoSEQ multiplex PCR, and TCRdb holds only the in-frame ones, with some missing. This table holds tens of thousands of clones, about 88% found once. Germline CDR1 reads MNHEY; CDR2 reads SVGAGI. Trimming took 2 bases from V and 0 from J, leaving 13 bases between them. The length of the CDR3 is 16 residues. This TCR derives from a human donor who received a liver transplant. The sequencing here drew on CD4+ T cells from blood, taken before liver transplant. The chain is built from TRBV6-5 and TRBJ1-2, with D possibly being TRBD1 (6 bases). Here the CDR3 reads CASSYGSRGANYGYTF. The CDR3 DNA follows: TGTGCCAGCAGTTACGGCTCCAGGGGAGCTAACTATGGCTACACCTTC.